The present T cell receptor beta chain was sequenced within a study of blood T cell repertoires in COVID-19. Per germline, CDR1 MNHEY and CDR2 SVGAGI. This CDR3 is 14 amino acids long. The ends lost 0 bases at V and 3 bases at J; junction bases unmatched: 2. Clones were sequenced by immunoSEQ multiplex PCR, and TCRdb holds only the in-frame ones, with some missing. The sample has approximately 120,000 clones, 85% to 90% seen once. This TCR was sampled from a human donor with acute or convalescent COVID-19. The donor label of this sample is uncertain. This chain connects TRBV6-5 to TRBJ2-7; 7 nucleotides align to TRBD1. Sample: peripheral blood. CDR3 amino acids: CASSYSGTDYEQYF. The CDR3 bases are TGTGCCAGCAGTTACTCTGGGACAGACTACGAGCAGTACTTC.